The source of this T cell receptor beta chain is a study of T-cell memory formation after mild COVID-19. About the study: For the most part, TCR clusters were specific to one donor.

The V and J ends lost 3 bases and 7 bases, in that order; junction bases with no gene match: 4. Germline assignment: CDR1 SGHKS and CDR2 YYEKEE (reference sequence). The CDR3 contains 15 residues. Findings and caveats of the study: Contracting CD4+ clones were located mainly in CM and EM, and CD8+ clones in EMRA. Second-wave clones that peaked on day 37 lacked confirmed SARS-CoV-2 specificity.

TCRalpha and TCRbeta libraries used 5'RACE with constant-segment primers and UMIs. TCRdb redid the calling of the 5' RACE reads with MiXCR, one entry per CDR3 protein. Among approximately 150,000 distinct CDR3 sequences, about 5.5% were seen once, and the ten largest hold just over 2%. This clonotype was picked up many times. Its antigen is unidentified. The sequencing input was PBMCs or a T cell subset sorted from them (not recorded which). The TCR was taken from an adult woman who had mild COVID-19 (a few samples of this study predate the infection). Cell type and time point are not known. The genes are TRBV5-5 and TRBJ1-6, with 10 bases matching TRBD1. CDR3 DNA sequence: TGTGCCAGCAGCTACGGGACAGGGGCGAATTCACCCCTCCACTTT. Its protein product is CASSYGTGANSPLHF.